The table lists the clone carrying this T cell receptor beta chain with a few counts. Antigen unknown. This entry is derived from a study of beta chain features in type 1 diabetes. Broader study findings: Type 1 diabetes patients had moderately but significantly shorter TCRB CDR3s in all four CD4+ subsets. For patients, the naive, central memory and Treg TCRB repertoires appeared more alike than for healthy donors. Individuals with type 1 diabetes displayed fewer insertions and more deletions at VDJ junctions.

Germline lookup yields CDR1 SGHVS and CDR2 FQNEAQ. The CDR3 is 15 amino acids. The germline V and J ends were trimmed by 1 base and 2 bases, with 11 bases remaining between them. Expressed TCRB transcripts were sequenced because the isolated RNA had all been reverse transcribed beforehand. An average approximately 3.7 million reads came from naive, central memory and regulatory T cell samples. Assay: immunoSEQ multiplex PCR; the TCRdb copy retains only in-frame clones and omits some. The data show 620,000 or so clones, with 15% to 17% seen just once and around 0.095% held by the top ten. The chain couples TRBV7-8 to TRBJ1-1; tentative D call: TRBD1 (5 bases). The source is a man between 18 and 29 years old in good health. Sequenced: naive CD4+ T cells from blood. The CDR3 coding sequence is TGTGCCAGCAGCTTAGTTGGGGGATCAAACACTGAAGCTTTCTTT. Protein sequence: CASSLVGGSNTEAFF.